This record concerns one T cell receptor (beta chain) sequence. These data originate in a study of cytomegalovirus exposure and HLA in healthy donors. The CDR3 totals 12 residues. CDR1 and CDR2 from the germline V gene are MDHEN and SYDVKM. Trimming cost V 4 bases and J 4 bases, with 7 bases left between them. Researchers ran the PCR with 60 Vbeta and 13 Jbeta primers. Sequencing was performed with immunoSEQ multiplex PCR; in TCRdb, only in-frame clones are kept and a portion is missing. The sample contains about 110,000 clones, over 65% of which appear only once. The chain employs TRBV28 and TRBJ1-2; D is unresolved. Sequencing used PBMCs. This TCR derives from a woman aged 40-49 years in good health and CMV-seropositive. CDR3 DNA sequence: TGTGCCAGCAGTTGGCAAACCTATGGCTACACCTTC. The encoded protein is CASSWQTYGYTF.